This T cell receptor beta chain emerged from a study of cytomegalovirus exposure and HLA in healthy donors. Study-level information: Of a few hundred genotyped donors, 65% to 85% clustered with self-reported Caucasian donors.

The CDR3 has 17 residues. Germline V gene sequence: CDR1 LNHNV, CDR2 YYDKDF (reference sequence). The germline V and J ends were trimmed by 0 bases and 1 base, with 16 bases remaining between them. In regard to this clone: Its specificity is not known.

Study conclusions and caveats: TRBV6-2, TRBV6-3 and some other V segments were unresolvable in 87-base-pair reads. There were approximately 150 TCR beta chains listed as cytomegalovirus-associated.

PCR primers comprised 60 Vbeta and 13 Jbeta primers. In the original processing: Some 10 million shared chains were among the about 80 million unique TCR beta chains that a later analysis counted. Clones were read by immunoSEQ multiplex PCR, and TCRdb kept only the in-frame ones, dropping some. That table is the source of V, J and clone size, and D and trimming were worked out from the DNA. The sample shows under 60,000 clones, about 80% of them seen only once. The sequence derives from a man between 45 and 60 years old in good health and CMV-seronegative. The specimen sequenced was PBMCs. The genes are TRBV15 and TRBJ2-7, with D hard to call. The CDR3: CATSRDKKPTASYEQYF. As DNA, the CDR3 is TGTGCCACCAGCAGAGATAAGAAGCCGACTGCTTCCTACGAGCAGTACTTC.